This note documents a single TCR beta chain sequence. Its specificity is unknown. There are 15 residues in the CDR3. Germline CDR1 is MNHEY and CDR2 is SMNVEV (reference sequence). V lost 7 bases and J lost 4; bases outside the gene matches: 7. The sample is drawn from a study of vaccination and CD4 T cells after COVID-19. In the study overall: With roughly 9 mild cases and one severe, convalescent patients were SARS-CoV-2 positive by nasal swab PCR.

With the Oncomine TCR Beta short-read assay, DNA from cultured CD4+ T cells was sequenced. One entry per CDR3 protein results from TCRdb running MiXCR on the PCR reads. The sample gives fewer than 15,000 distinct CDR3 sequences, approximately 50% of which show up once; about 5% is in the top ten. Described treatment: approximately 9-day PBMC culture with coronavirus spike peptide pools or control peptides (ViraFEST assay). The gene calls are TRBV27 and TRBJ2-2; TRBD1 matches at 9 bases. Sequenced here: CD4+ T cells from blood, cultured in vitro, sampled before SARS-CoV-2 vaccination. The TCR sequence derives from a human donor who had recovered from COVID-19. CDR3 protein: CASKRDRAVTGELFF. The CDR3 DNA sequence: TGTGCCAGCAAAAGGGACAGGGCGGTCACCGGGGAGCTGTTTTTT.